This TCR beta chain was obtained from a study of cytomegalovirus exposure and HLA in healthy donors. Use of 60 Vbeta and 13 Jbeta primers characterized the PCR. As originally analysed: Per a later analysis, the number of unique TCR beta chains was approximately 80 million, of which about 10 million were shared. TCRdb's table, derived via immunoSEQ multiplex PCR, lists solely in-frame clones and lacks some. V and J calls and clone size are given by that table; D and trimming were obtained from the DNA. The table has 200,000 to 250,000 clones, 70% to 90% seen once; the top ten hold 0.2% to 0.25%. The table lists this clone with a few counts. V was shortened by 1 base and J by 7 bases, with 17 bases between the two germline ends. Germline V gene data show CDR1 as MNHEY and CDR2 as SMNVEV (reference sequence). The CDR3 covers 17 residues.

V gene TRBV27 combines with J gene TRBJ1-6, with a tentative D call TRBD1 (6 bases). The source material was PBMCs. The receptor was derived from a girl aged 2-15 years in good health and CMV-seronegative. CDR3 DNA: TGTGCCAGCAGTTTATTCGACCCTCGGACAGCGAATTCACCCCTCCACTTT. Translation gives CASSLFDPRTANSPLHF.